These 12 T cell receptor beta chains share one sample of origin, sequenced in a study of early T cells in non-severe SARS-CoV-2 infection. Each CDR3 protein is one row after TCRdb ran MiXCR on the 5' RACE reads. The top ten hold over 8.5% of the sample, which has around 60,000 distinct CDR3 sequences, about 9.1% seen once. Input material: whole blood. Source of these receptors: an adult who was a healthcare worker with PCR-confirmed SARS-CoV-2 infection or an uninfected control (not recorded which).

This clonotype was counted at least ten times. The rearrangement uses TRBV19 and TRBJ1-5, with D possibly matching TRBD1 (5 bases). CDR1 and CDR2 (germline): LNHDA, SQIVND (reference sequence). The CDR3 contains 17 residues. Trimming stripped 6 bases from V and 0 bases from J, with 18 bases between. In nucleotides, the CDR3 is TGTGCCAGTAGGAGTCGATCAGGGCGAGATAGCAATCAGCCCCAGCATTTT. Translated: CASRSRSGRDSNQPQHF.

This chain links TRBV5-1 with TRBJ2-3; D gene uncertain. The CDR3 length is 13 residues. The germline gives CDR1 SGHRS, CDR2 YFSETQ. V was shortened by 3 bases and J by 6 bases, with 11 bases between the two germline ends. CDR3 loop: CASSSQSPDTQYF. The DNA for the CDR3 is TGCGCCAGCAGCTCCCAAAGCCCCGATACGCAGTATTTT.

The chain uses TRBV29-1 and TRBJ2-3; 7 bases are shared with TRBD2. The CDR3 is 13 residues long. In germline, CDR1 is SQVTM, CDR2 ANQGSEA. V was clipped by 7 bases and J by 4 bases; unmatched bases: 8. The DNA of the CDR3 is TGCAGCGGGGGAGGGATGCCAGCAGATACGCAGTATTTT. It translates to CSGGGMPADTQYF.

This clonotype has a count of ten or more. The chain links TRBV9 to TRBJ2-1, with 9 bases that match TRBD2. V shed 4 bases and J 4 bases; nucleotides not matched to a gene: 6. The CDR3 is made up of 15 amino acids. Germline values: CDR1 SGDLS, CDR2 YYNGEE. In DNA, the CDR3 is TGTGCCAGCAGCCCTAGCGGGAACCTGTACAATGAGCAGTTCTTC. Amino acid sequence: CASSPSGNLYNEQFF.

This sequence joins TRBV14 and TRBJ2-4; TRBD2 matches at 10 bases. V was clipped by 7 bases and J by 0 bases; unmatched bases: 12. The germline V gene encodes CDR1 SGHDN and CDR2 FVKESK. CDR3 length: 18 amino acids. DNA for the CDR3: TGTGCCAGCATCGAGACTAGCGGGTCATCAATAGCCAAAAACATTCAGTACTTC. This gives the protein CASIETSGSSIAKNIQYF.

This clonotype was counted at least ten times. The chain employs TRBV11-2 and TRBJ2-4; D is unresolved. V was clipped by 6 bases and J by 7 bases, with 13 bases between them. This CDR3 has 13 residues. Germline loops: CDR1 SGHAT, CDR2 FQNNGV. The CDR3 nucleotides are TGTGCCAGCAGGCCGGCCGGGCGGAACATTCAGTACTTC. Its protein product is CASRPAGRNIQYF.

This chain joins TRBV7-2 and TRBJ2-3; 9 nucleotides line up with TRBD2. After removal of 1 base from V and 2 bases from J, the junction contained 16 bases not matched to a gene. The CDR3 extends over 20 amino acids. CDR1 and CDR2 (germline): SGHTA, FQGNSA. In DNA, the CDR3 is TGTGCCAGCAGCTTAGGCAGATGGACTAGCGAGCCGAGGATCACAGATACGCAGTATTTT. Translation: CASSLGRWTSEPRITDTQYF.

This clonotype appeared many times. The V gene is TRBV12-3 or TRBV12-4, the J gene TRBJ2-2; maybe TRBD2 (6 bases). The CDR3 is 15 amino acids. V gave up 6 bases and J gave up 6 bases, with 17 bases separating them. As DNA, the CDR3 is TGTGCCAGCAGCTCCCTTGGAGGGCCGGCCGGGGAGCTGTTTTTT. Encoded protein: CASSSLGGPAGELFF.

This sequence joins TRBV2 and TRBJ1-2, with 7 bases fitting TRBD1. CDR3 length equals 11 residues. Trimming at V came to 9 bases and at J to 4 bases, leaving 2 bases not matched to a gene. Germline CDR1 SNHLY, CDR2 FYNNEI. CDR3 amino acids: CARTGSYGYTF. The CDR3 nucleotides are TGTGCCAGGACAGGGAGCTATGGCTACACCTTC.

The J gene is TRBJ2-7, the V gene TRBV7-9; the D is unclear. CDR3 length: 14 amino acids. Germline loops: CDR1 SEHNR, CDR2 FQNEAQ (reference sequence). The V and J ends lost 1 base and 4 bases respectively, with 11 bases between them. Written as DNA, the CDR3 is TGTGCCAGCAGCTTAGGGTGGGAACGGTACGAGCAGTACTTC. Amino acid sequence: CASSLGWERYEQYF.

This sequence joins TRBV9 and TRBJ2-5, with TRBD1 identical over 11 bases. In germline, CDR1 is SGDLS, CDR2 YYNGEE. CDR3 length equals 14 residues. V shed 0 bases, J shed 7 bases, and the junction held 2 bases outside the gene matches. The CDR3 nucleotides are TGTGCCAGCAGCGTAGAGGGACAGGGGGGGACCCAGTACTTC. Translating gives CASSVEGQGGTQYF. The full variable domain, with the rest looked up from reference TRBV9 and TRBJ2-5, is DSGVTQTPKHLITATGQRVTLRCSPRSGDLSVYWYQQSLDQGLQFLIQYYNGEERAKGNILERFSAQQFPDLHSELNLSSLELGDSALYFCASSVEGQGGTQYFGPGTRLLVL.

This clonotype occurred many times. The chain joins TRBV12-5 to TRBJ1-6, with D perhaps matching TRBD1 (5 bases). Trimming removed 5 bases at V and 9 bases at J, with 14 bases between. Germline V gene data show CDR1 as LGHNT and CDR2 as FRNRAP. The CDR3 extends over 14 amino acids. DNA for the CDR3: TGTGCTAGTGGTCTCGACAGTGGGACTTCACCCCTCCACTTT. Protein sequence: CASGLDSGTSPLHF.